The 21 T cell receptor beta chains below all came from one sample that was sequenced in a study of regulatory T cells in long-lasting Graves disease listed by TCRdb under 2021. The library came from multiplex PCR. Sequencing was performed on an Illumina HiSeq 4000. TCR beta libraries were built with iRepertoire HTBI primers and Arm-PCR amplification of CDR3 regions. TCRdb ran its own pipeline on the public reads, namely fastp trimming at Q25 and MiXCR clone calling, and kept in-frame beta chains. CDR3 protein duplicates are merged, each entry listing the most common genes and DNA. The sample table records fewer than 450,000 distinct CDR3 sequences; roughly a quarter of these occur just once. About 27% of the sample is taken by the ten largest. What this sample's time point label stands for: persistent/refractory GD, antithyroid drugs over 5 years with positive TRAb. For both TCR sequencing and RNA sequencing, RNA was extracted from PBMCs using TRIzol.

Specimen: peripheral blood mononuclear cells (PBMCs), collected when the disease was refractory, from a patient treated with antithyroid drugs. The receptors here all came from a female donor with Graves disease.

V gene TRBV20-1 combines with J gene TRBJ1-2, with TRBD1 matching 9 bases. V lost 2 bases and J lost 0; bases outside the gene matches: 7. Per the germline V gene, CDR1 is DFQATT and CDR2 is SNEGSKA (reference sequence). The CDR3 has 16 residues. CDR3 sequence: CSARLGQGIANYGYTF. The CDR3 region has the DNA TGCAGTGCTAGACTCGGACAGGGGATAGCTAACTATGGCTACACCTTC.

This clonotype came up many times. CDR3 bases: TGTGCCAGCAGAGACAGTAGCAATCAGCCCCAGCATTTT. Translating it yields CASRDSSNQPQHF. The genes are TRBV6-1 and TRBJ1-5; a weak D match, TRBD1 (5 bases). This CDR3 is 13 amino acids long. V was trimmed by 6 bases and J by 0 bases, leaving 6 bases between them. Germline V gene data show CDR1 as MNHNS and CDR2 as SASEGT.

This clonotype occurred many times. The rearrangement uses TRBV28 and TRBJ1-2, with a weak D call TRBD1 (6 bases). The CDR3 covers 15 residues. Trimming removed 3 bases from V and 0 bases from J, with 11 bases in between. Germline CDR1 is MDHEN and CDR2 is SYDVKM. In DNA form, the CDR3 reads TGTGCCAGCAGTTTTTCGACAGGTCCTAACTATGGCTACACCTTC. It specifies CASSFSTGPNYGYTF.

The chain employs TRBV20-1 and TRBJ1-2; D is perhaps TRBD1 (5 bases). Trimming took off 5 bases at V and 1 base at J, with 14 bases between the two ends. The CDR3 runs to 14 residues. Per germline, CDR1 DFQATT and CDR2 SNEGSKA (reference sequence). The CDR3 here is CSAGADGINYGYTF. The CDR3 DNA follows: TGCAGTGCTGGGGCCGATGGGATTAACTATGGCTACACCTTC.

This chain connects TRBV6-1 to TRBJ1-2; TRBD1 might be the D (6 bases). The length of the CDR3 is 13 residues. Per the germline V gene, CDR1 is MNHNS and CDR2 is SASEGT. Trimming cost V 6 bases and J 4 bases, with 12 bases left between them. The CDR3 nucleotides read TGTGCCAGCAGCACCGTGGACAGCTATGGCTACACCTTC. Translated, it gives CASSTVDSYGYTF.

This clonotype was seen at least ten times. The chain carries TRBV27 and TRBJ2-7, with D unresolved. V lost 6 bases, J lost 0 bases, and 15 bases lay in between. CDR1 is MNHEY, CDR2 SMNVEV, per germline (reference sequence). This CDR3 contains 15 residues. The CDR3 sequence: CASSYQTGSSYEQYF. CDR3 DNA: TGTGCCAGCAGCTATCAGACTGGAAGCTCCTACGAGCAGTACTTC.

In its sample, this clonotype was seen many times. The chain is built from TRBV2 and TRBJ1-4; D is unclear. Trimming took off 7 bases at V and 5 bases at J, with 14 bases between the two ends. Germline loops: CDR1 SNHLY, CDR2 FYNNEI. CDR3 length: 14 amino acids. Here the CDR3 DNA reads TGTGCCAGCAATGGGAAAAGCCGAAATGAAAAACTGTTTTTT. Protein sequence: CASNGKSRNEKLFF.

CDR3: CSAGKNQPQHF. The CDR3 DNA is TGCAGTGCAGGGAAAAATCAGCCCCAGCATTTT. This chain connects TRBV20-1 to TRBJ1-5, with D unresolved. The V gene's germline CDR1 is DFQATT and CDR2 SNEGSKA (reference sequence). The CDR3 is 11 residues long. Trimming pared 6 bases from V and 4 bases from J, leaving 7 bases between.

This clonotype was recorded many times. The rearrangement joins TRBV28 to TRBJ1-4; 7 bases agree with TRBD1. The CDR3 has 14 residues. In germline, CDR1 is MDHEN, CDR2 SYDVKM. Trimming cost V 6 bases and J 8 bases; bases outside gene matches: 9. The CDR3 sequence is CASRQTGRGEKLFF. The DNA of the CDR3 is TGTGCCAGCAGGCAGACAGGGAGAGGCGAAAAACTGTTTTTT.

This clonotype was counted only a few times. The chain uses TRBV24-1 and TRBJ1-2; D gene uncertain. V was trimmed by 6 bases and J by 4 bases, leaving 29 bases between them. Per germline, CDR1 KGHDR and CDR2 SFDVKD. This CDR3 contains 19 residues. The CDR3 protein is CATSPNQQGHGPISYGYTF. For the CDR3, the DNA is TGTGCCACCAGTCCAAATCAACAAGGGCATGGGCCTATTAGCTATGGCTACACCTTC.

V and J are TRBV6-2 or TRBV6-3 and TRBJ2-4; 7 positions match TRBD1. The CDR3 sequence is 15 residues long. Looked up from germline, CDR1 is MNHEY and CDR2 is SVGEGT. V was clipped by 6 bases and J by 0 bases; unmatched bases: 5. The CDR3 is CASRGTAVAKNIQYF. In nucleotides, the CDR3 is TGTGCCAGCAGAGGGACAGCGGTAGCCAAAAACATTCAGTACTTC.

To note about this clonotype: The junction departs from the called germline gene at one end, perhaps through a read error. J is TRBJ2-6 and V is TRBV5-1; possible D gene TRBD1, 6 bases. The germline V gene has CDR1 SGHRS and CDR2 YFSETQ. CDR3 length equals 17 residues. The CDR3 bases are TGTGCCAGCAGTCCCGGACAGCTGAGCTCTGGGGCCAACGTCCTGACTTTC. This gives the protein CASSPGQLSSGANVLTF.

This chain links TRBV25-1 with TRBJ1-1, with D perhaps TRBD1 (5 bases). CDR1 is MGHDK and CDR2 is SYGVNS in the germline V gene. The V and J ends lost 3 bases and 11 bases respectively, with 13 bases between them. The CDR3 totals 12 residues. In DNA form, the CDR3 reads TGTGCCAGCAGTGACCGACAGTTCGGGGCTTTCTTT. Translation gives CASSDRQFGAFF.

This clonotype was recorded at least ten times. The gene calls are TRBV20-1 and TRBJ1-5, with 7 bases fitting TRBD1. The CDR3 consists of 14 residues. J lost 5 bases, V lost 6 bases, and 10 bases had no gene match. Germline values: CDR1 DFQATT, CDR2 SNEGSKA (reference sequence). Here the CDR3 DNA reads TGCAGTGCCAAAACCGACAGGGATTATCAGCCCCAGCATTTT. Its translation is CSAKTDRDYQPQHF.

V usage is TRBV4-1 and J usage is TRBJ1-1; D gene unclear. The V end lost 4 bases, the J end lost 1 base, and 13 bases lay between the germline ends. Looked up from germline, CDR1 is MGHRA and CDR2 is YSYEKL. The CDR3 runs to 15 residues. CDR3 sequence (DNA): TGCGCCAGCAGCCGAGATGAAAACCGGAACACTGAAGCTTTCTTT. Translation: CASSRDENRNTEAFF.

The chain joins TRBV11-2 to TRBJ2-7; D remains unclear. The CDR3 loop spans 12 amino acids. The V and J ends lost 4 bases and 6 bases respectively, with 10 bases between them. Germline CDR1 is SGHAT and CDR2 is FQNNGV. CDR3 in amino acids: CASSSGQGEQYF. The CDR3 DNA sequence: TGTGCCAGCAGCTCCGGGCAAGGCGAGCAGTACTTC.

V gene TRBV7-3 combines with J gene TRBJ2-5, with D possibly being TRBD2 (6 bases). V lost 5 bases and J lost 8, with 15 bases in between. Germline values: CDR1 SGHTA, CDR2 FQGTGA. The CDR3 is 13 residues long. This CDR3 reads CASSPSGDGTQYF. DNA for the CDR3: TGTGCCAGCAGCCCCTCGGGGGACGGAACCCAGTACTTC.

The chain couples TRBV6-2 or TRBV6-3 to TRBJ1-2, with 7 nucleotides matching TRBD1. With V trimmed by 2 bases and J by 3 bases, 6 bases remained unmatched. The CDR3 extends over 15 amino acids. Germline V gene lookup returns CDR1 MNHEY and CDR2 SVGEGT. The CDR3 loop is CASSYPDRKYYGYTF. CDR3 DNA: TGTGCCAGCAGTTACCCGGACAGGAAGTACTATGGCTACACCTTC.

This clonotype was found many times. J is TRBJ1-5 and V is TRBV2, with D possibly being TRBD1 (5 bases). Germline V CDR1 and CDR2: SNHLY, FYNNEI. V lost 1 base and J 2 bases, leaving 9 bases between the germline ends. The CDR3 contains 15 residues. This CDR3 is CASSEEGAGNQPQHF. The CDR3, as DNA: TGTGCCAGCAGTGAAGAAGGGGCCGGCAATCAGCCCCAGCATTTT.

The chain recombines TRBV2 with TRBJ1-6, with a possible D match to TRBD1 (6 bases). Germline V gene data show CDR1 as SNHLY and CDR2 as FYNNEI. The CDR3 extends over 14 amino acids. V was shortened by 5 bases and J by 9 bases, with 14 bases between the two germline ends. This CDR3 is CASSQTGWGSPLHF. The CDR3 bases are TGTGCCAGCAGTCAAACAGGGTGGGGTTCACCCCTCCACTTT. The full variable domain, with the rest looked up from reference TRBV2 and TRBJ1-6, is EPEVTQTPSHQVTQMGQEVILRCVPISNHLYFYWYRQILGQKVEFLVSFYNNEISEKSEIFDDQFSVERPDGSNFTLKIRSTKLEDSAMYFCASSQTGWGSPLHFGNGTRLTVT.

This clonotype was counted a few times. The chain uses TRBV5-5 and TRBJ1-1; 7 nucleotides agree with TRBD1. The CDR3 contains 13 residues. V lost 3 bases to trimming and J lost 6 bases; unmatched junction nucleotides: 5. Germline values: CDR1 SGHKS, CDR2 YYEKEE (reference sequence). CDR3 region: CASSSNDRAEAFF. The CDR3 bases are TGTGCCAGCAGCTCAAATGACAGGGCTGAAGCTTTCTTT.